Each of the 11 T cell receptor beta chains below was sequenced from the same sample in a study of CD8 T cells in Susac syndrome. With random hexamers, reverse transcription was performed on roughly 0.5 to 1 ug of RNA. TCRdb re-called the immunoSEQ multiplex PCR reads with MiXCR, one entry per CDR3 protein. The sample includes roughly 200,000 distinct CDR3 sequences, roughly 95% of them seen just once. Material for sequencing was CD8+ T cells from PBMCs. These receptors came from a human donor with multiple sclerosis.

The V call is TRBV25-1, the J call TRBJ2-1; 12 positions agree with TRBD2. The length of the CDR3 is 14 residues. Looked up from germline, CDR1 is MGHDK and CDR2 is SYGVNS. With 4 bases clipped from V and 6 bases from J, the junction kept 1 base outside the gene matches. The CDR3 DNA reads as TGTGCCAGCAGTGGACTAGCGGGAGTCAATGAGCAGTTCTTC. Protein product: CASSGLAGVNEQFF.

The chain is built from TRBV20-1 and TRBJ2-3; D call uncertain. CDR1 is DFQATT and CDR2 is SNEGSKA in the germline V gene (reference sequence). This CDR3 is 14 amino acids long. Trimming cost V 1 base and J 2 bases, with 10 bases left between them. CDR3 coding DNA: TGCAGTGCTAGAGGGCCGCGGTTCACAGATACGCAGTATTTT. It codes for CSARGPRFTDTQYF.

CDR3 bases: TGTGCCAGCAGTAAGGGCAGGGAAGCTTTCTTT. Translation: CASSKGREAFF. The rearrangement links TRBV27 to TRBJ1-1; D uncertain. V lost 5 bases, J lost 8 bases, and 9 bases lay in between. The CDR3 has 11 amino acids. Germline CDR1 is MNHEY and CDR2 is SMNVEV (reference sequence).

The chain employs TRBV19 and TRBJ2-2; no definite D call. V was trimmed by 3 bases and J by 8 bases, leaving 10 bases between them. The CDR3 has 13 amino acids. Germline V gene data show CDR1 as LNHDA and CDR2 as SQIVND (reference sequence). CDR3 nucleotide sequence: TGTGCCAGTAGTATCAACGGATGGGGGGAGCTGTTTTTT. As protein: CASSINGWGELFF.

This chain uses TRBV27 with TRBJ2-5; 7 nucleotides agree with TRBD1. Germline-derived CDR1 and CDR2 are MNHEY and SMNVEV (reference sequence). The CDR3 extends over 13 amino acids. V gave up 5 bases and J gave up 5 bases; unmatched junction bases: 5. The CDR3, as DNA: TGTGCCAGCAGTATACAGGGGCGGGAGACCCAGTACTTC. Protein sequence: CASSIQGRETQYF.

This clonotype occurred once. V and J are TRBV20-1 and TRBJ2-1; TRBD2 might be the D (6 bases). The CDR3 is 9 amino acids. The V gene's germline CDR1 is DFQATT and CDR2 SNEGSKA (reference sequence). With 6 bases removed from V and 12 bases from J, the gap between germline ends came to 9 bases. The CDR3 nucleotides are TGCAGTGCCTTGGAGGGGCAGTTCTTC. This translates into CSALEGQFF.

The chain recombines TRBV12-3 or TRBV12-4 with TRBJ1-1; D perhaps matches TRBD1 (5 bases). V was trimmed by 6 bases and J by 5 bases, leaving 10 bases between them. The CDR3 runs to 12 residues. The CDR3 reads CASRTRGTEAFF. For the CDR3, the DNA is TGTGCCAGCAGGACACGGGGGACTGAAGCTTTCTTT.

The gene calls are TRBV27 and TRBJ2-7; 7 bases agree with TRBD1. CDR1 is MNHEY, CDR2 SMNVEV, per germline (reference sequence). V lost 7 bases, J lost 0 bases, and 9 bases stayed unmatched. This CDR3 contains 15 residues. The DNA for the CDR3 is TGTGCCAGCACCCTGATCGGGGACAGCTCCTACGAGCAGTACTTC. It codes for CASTLIGDSSYEQYF.

The rearrangement links TRBV27 to TRBJ1-1, with a possible D match to TRBD1 (6 bases). CDR1 and CDR2 from the germline V gene are MNHEY and SMNVEV (reference sequence). Trimming took off 9 bases at V and 2 bases at J, with 13 bases between the two ends. The CDR3 loop spans 13 amino acids. The CDR3: CASCRGANTEAFF. CDR3 in DNA: TGTGCCAGTTGTCGGGGGGCTAACACTGAAGCTTTCTTT.

The chain has TRBV6-5 and TRBJ1-2; no clear D. The V gene's germline CDR1 is MNHEY and CDR2 SVGAGI. The CDR3 sequence is 14 residues long. Trimming shortened V by 0 bases and J by 8 bases, and 13 bases separated the two germline ends. CDR3 amino acids: CASSYSMKAEGYTF. In DNA form, the CDR3 reads TGTGCCAGCAGTTACTCGATGAAGGCCGAGGGCTACACCTTC.

This chain connects TRBV20-1 to TRBJ1-2; D is possibly TRBD1 (6 bases). Germline assignment: CDR1 DFQATT and CDR2 SNEGSKA (reference sequence). CDR3 size: 12 residues. V was clipped by 2 bases and J by 6 bases, with 10 bases between them. This chain's CDR3 is CSARPTGDGYTF. The CDR3 DNA reads as TGCAGTGCTAGACCGACAGGTGATGGCTACACCTTC.